A single T cell receptor (beta chain) is shown here with its context. Antigen unknown. The CDR3 consists of 16 residues. Germline-derived CDR1 and CDR2 are SGHNT and YENEEA. Trimming removed 4 bases from V and 4 bases from J; junction bases left unmatched: 12. This specimen belongs to a study of T cells in localized non-small cell lung cancer. Whole-study results and caveats: Higher blood T cell density went with longer overall survival. Because researchers sequenced only one region of the tumor, heterogeneity is still possible.

TCRdb keeps only in-frame clones here, not all; method: immunoSEQ multiplex PCR. The repertoire holds roughly 40,000 clones, with about 76% as singletons. This TCR came from a male donor older than 55 with stage II lung adenocarcinoma. J is TRBJ2-7 and V is TRBV11-3; the match to TRBD1 covers 8 bases. Material: peripheral blood mononuclear cells, obtained before any cancer treatment. CDR3 residues: CASSSPRNRGFYEQYF. CDR3 in DNA: TGTGCCAGCAGCTCCCCCCGGAACAGGGGGTTTTACGAGCAGTACTTC.